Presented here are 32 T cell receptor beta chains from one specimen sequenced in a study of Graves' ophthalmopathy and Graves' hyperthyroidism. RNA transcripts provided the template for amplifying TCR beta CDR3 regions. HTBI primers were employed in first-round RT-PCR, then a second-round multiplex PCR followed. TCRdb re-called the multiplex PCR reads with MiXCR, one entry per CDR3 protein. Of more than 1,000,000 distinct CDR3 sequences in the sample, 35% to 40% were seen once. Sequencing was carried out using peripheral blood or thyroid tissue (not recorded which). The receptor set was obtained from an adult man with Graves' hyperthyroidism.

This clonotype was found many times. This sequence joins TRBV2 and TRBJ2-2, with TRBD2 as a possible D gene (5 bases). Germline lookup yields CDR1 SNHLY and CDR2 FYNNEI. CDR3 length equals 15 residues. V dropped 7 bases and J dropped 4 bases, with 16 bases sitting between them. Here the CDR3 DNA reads TGTGCCAGCAAAGAAAAACTAGACTCCACCGGGGAGCTGTTTTTT. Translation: CASKEKLDSTGELFF. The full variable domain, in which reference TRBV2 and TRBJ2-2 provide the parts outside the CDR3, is EPEVTQTPSHQVTQMGQEVILRCVPISNHLYFYWYRQILGQKVEFLVSFYNNEISEKSEIFDDQFSVERPDGSNFTLKIRSTKLEDSAMYFCASKEKLDSTGELFFGEGSRLTVL.

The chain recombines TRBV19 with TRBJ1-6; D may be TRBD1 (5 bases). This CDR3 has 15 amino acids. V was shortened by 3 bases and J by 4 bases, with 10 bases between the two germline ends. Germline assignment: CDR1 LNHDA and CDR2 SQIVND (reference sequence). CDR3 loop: CASSMLGDYNSPLHF. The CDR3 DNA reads TGTGCCAGTAGTATGTTGGGGGATTATAATTCACCCCTCCACTTT.

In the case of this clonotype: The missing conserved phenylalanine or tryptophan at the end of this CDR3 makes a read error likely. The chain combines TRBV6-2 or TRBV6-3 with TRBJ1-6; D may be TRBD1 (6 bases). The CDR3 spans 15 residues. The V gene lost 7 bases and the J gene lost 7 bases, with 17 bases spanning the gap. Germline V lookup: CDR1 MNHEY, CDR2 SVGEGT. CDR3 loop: CASTGGRGANSPLHL. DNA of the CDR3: TGTGCCAGCACCGGAGGCAGGGGTGCCAATTCACCCCTCCACCTT.

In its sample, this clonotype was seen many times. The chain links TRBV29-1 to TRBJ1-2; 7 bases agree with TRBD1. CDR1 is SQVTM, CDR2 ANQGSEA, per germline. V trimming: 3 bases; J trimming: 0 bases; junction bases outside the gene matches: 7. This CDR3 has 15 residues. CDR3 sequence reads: CSVEWGTETNYGYTF. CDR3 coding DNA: TGCAGCGTTGAGTGGGGGACAGAGACTAACTATGGCTACACCTTC.

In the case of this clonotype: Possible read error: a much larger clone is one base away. In DNA, the CDR3 is TGTGCCAGCAGCGCAGGGGGACAGGGCAGTACCGGGGAGCTGTTTTTT. It is translated as CASSAGGQGSTGELFF. J is TRBJ2-2 and V is TRBV9; 9 positions agree with TRBD1. This CDR3 comprises 16 residues. Germline assignment: CDR1 SGDLS and CDR2 YYNGEE. V shed 3 bases, J shed 5 bases, and the junction held 8 bases outside the gene matches.

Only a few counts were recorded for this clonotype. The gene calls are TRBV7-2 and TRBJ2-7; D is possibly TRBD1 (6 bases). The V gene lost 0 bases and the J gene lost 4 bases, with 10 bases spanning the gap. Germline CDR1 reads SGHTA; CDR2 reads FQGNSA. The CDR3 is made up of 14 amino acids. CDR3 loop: CASSLATGWYEQYF. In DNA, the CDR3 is TGTGCCAGCAGCTTAGCAACAGGGTGGTACGAGCAGTACTTC.

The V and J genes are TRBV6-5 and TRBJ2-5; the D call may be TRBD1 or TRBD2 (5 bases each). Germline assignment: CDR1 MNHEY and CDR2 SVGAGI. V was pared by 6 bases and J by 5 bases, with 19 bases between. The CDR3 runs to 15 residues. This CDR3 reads CASSSGMGRPETQYF. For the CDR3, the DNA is TGTGCCAGCAGCTCGGGGATGGGACGACCTGAGACCCAGTACTTC.

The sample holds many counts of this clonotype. For the CDR3, the DNA is TGTGCCAGCAGCGTACGGACAGGGCATAGCAATCAGCCCCAGCATTTT. As protein: CASSVRTGHSNQPQHF. The rearrangement links TRBV7-3 to TRBJ1-5; 8 bases map to TRBD1. The germline gives CDR1 SGHTA, CDR2 FQGTGA. CDR3 length: 16 residues. The V segment lost 5 bases and the J segment 0 bases; nucleotides outside the gene matches: 6.

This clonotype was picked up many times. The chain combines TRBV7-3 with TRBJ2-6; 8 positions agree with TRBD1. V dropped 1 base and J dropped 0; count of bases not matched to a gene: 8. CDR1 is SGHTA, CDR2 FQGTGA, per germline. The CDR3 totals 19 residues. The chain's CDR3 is CASSLKGQGPGSGANVLTF. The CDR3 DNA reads TGTGCCAGCAGCTTAAAAGGACAGGGCCCTGGCTCTGGGGCCAACGTCCTGACTTTC.

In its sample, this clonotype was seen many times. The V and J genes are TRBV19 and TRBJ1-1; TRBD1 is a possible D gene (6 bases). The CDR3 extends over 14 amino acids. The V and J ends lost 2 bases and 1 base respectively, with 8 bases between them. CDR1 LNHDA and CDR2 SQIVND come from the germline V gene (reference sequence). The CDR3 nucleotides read TGTGCCAGTAGTATAAGGGGGGCGAACACTGAAGCTTTCTTT. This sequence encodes CASSIRGANTEAFF. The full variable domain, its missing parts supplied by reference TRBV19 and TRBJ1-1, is DGGITQSPKYLFRKEGQNVTLSCEQNLNHDAMYWYRQDPGQGLRLIYYSQIVNDFQKGDIAEGYSVSREKKESFPLTVTSAQKNPTAFYLCASSIRGANTEAFFGQGTRLTVV.

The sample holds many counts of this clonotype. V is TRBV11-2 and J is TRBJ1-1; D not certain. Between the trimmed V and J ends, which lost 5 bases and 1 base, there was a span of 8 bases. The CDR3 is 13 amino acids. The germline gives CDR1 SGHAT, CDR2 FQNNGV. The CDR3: CASSDRKNTEAFF. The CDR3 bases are TGTGCCAGCAGCGACCGGAAGAACACTGAAGCTTTCTTT. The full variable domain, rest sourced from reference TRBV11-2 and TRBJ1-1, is EAGVAQSPRYKIIEKRQSVAFWCNPISGHATLYWYQQILGQGPKLLIQFQNNGVVDDSQLPKDRFSAERLKGVDSTLKIQPAKLEDSAVYLCASSDRKNTEAFFGQGTRLTVV.

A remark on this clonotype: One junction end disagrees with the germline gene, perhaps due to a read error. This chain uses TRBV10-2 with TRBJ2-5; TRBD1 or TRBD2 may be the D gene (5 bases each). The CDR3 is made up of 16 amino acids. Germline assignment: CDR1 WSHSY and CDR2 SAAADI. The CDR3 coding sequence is TGTGCCAGCAGCCGACACGGGACGACTATTCAAGAGACCCAGTACTTC. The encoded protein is CASSRHGTTIQETQYF.

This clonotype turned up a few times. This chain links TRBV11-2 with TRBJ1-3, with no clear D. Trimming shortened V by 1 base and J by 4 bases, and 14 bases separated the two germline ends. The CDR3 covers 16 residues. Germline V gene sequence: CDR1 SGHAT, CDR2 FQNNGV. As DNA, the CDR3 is TGTGCCAGCAGCTTAGTCCGTGCGCAACTGGGAAACACCATATATTTT. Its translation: CASSLVRAQLGNTIYF.

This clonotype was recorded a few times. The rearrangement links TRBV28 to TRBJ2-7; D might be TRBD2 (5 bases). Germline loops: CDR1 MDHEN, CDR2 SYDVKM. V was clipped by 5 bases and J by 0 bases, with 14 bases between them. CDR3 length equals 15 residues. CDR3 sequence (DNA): TGTGCCAGCAGTGCCGCAGGCGGAGGCTCCTACGAGCAGTACTTC. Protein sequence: CASSAAGGGSYEQYF. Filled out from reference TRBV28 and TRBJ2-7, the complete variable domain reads DVKVTQSSRYLVKRTGEKVFLECVQDMDHENMFWYRQDPGLGLRLIYFSYDVKMKEKGDIPEGYSVSREKKERFSLILESASTNQTSMYLCASSAAGGGSYEQYFGPGTRLTVT.

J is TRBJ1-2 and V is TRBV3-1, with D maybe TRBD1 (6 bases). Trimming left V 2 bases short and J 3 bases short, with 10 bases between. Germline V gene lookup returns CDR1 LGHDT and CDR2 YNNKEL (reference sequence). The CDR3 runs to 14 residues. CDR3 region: CASSQSAGDYGYTF. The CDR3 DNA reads TGTGCCAGCAGCCAATCTGCAGGGGACTATGGCTACACCTTC.

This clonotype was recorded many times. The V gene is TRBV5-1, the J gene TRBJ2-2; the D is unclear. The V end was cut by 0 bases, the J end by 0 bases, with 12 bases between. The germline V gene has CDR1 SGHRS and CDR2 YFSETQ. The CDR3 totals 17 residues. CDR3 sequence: CASSLVLLPANTGELFF. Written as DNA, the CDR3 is TGCGCCAGCAGCTTGGTTCTACTACCCGCGAACACCGGGGAGCTGTTTTTT.

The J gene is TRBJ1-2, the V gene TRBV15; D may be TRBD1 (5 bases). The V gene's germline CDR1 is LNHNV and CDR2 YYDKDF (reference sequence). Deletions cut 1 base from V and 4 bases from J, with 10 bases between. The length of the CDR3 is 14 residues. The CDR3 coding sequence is TGTGCCACCAGCAGAGCCCAGGGACTCTATGGCTACACCTTC. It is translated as CATSRAQGLYGYTF.

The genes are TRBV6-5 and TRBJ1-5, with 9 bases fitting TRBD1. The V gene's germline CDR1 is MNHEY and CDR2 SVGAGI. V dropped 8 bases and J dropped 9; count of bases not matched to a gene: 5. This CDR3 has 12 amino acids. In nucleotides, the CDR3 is TGTGCCAGCGGAACAGGGGGCAGGCCCCAGCATTTT. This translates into CASGTGGRPQHF.

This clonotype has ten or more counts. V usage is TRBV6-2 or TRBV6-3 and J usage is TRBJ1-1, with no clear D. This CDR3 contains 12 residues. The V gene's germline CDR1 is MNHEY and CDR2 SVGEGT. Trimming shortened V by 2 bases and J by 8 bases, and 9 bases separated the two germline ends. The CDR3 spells CASSYGAGEAFF. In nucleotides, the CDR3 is TGTGCCAGCAGTTACGGAGCAGGAGAAGCTTTCTTT.

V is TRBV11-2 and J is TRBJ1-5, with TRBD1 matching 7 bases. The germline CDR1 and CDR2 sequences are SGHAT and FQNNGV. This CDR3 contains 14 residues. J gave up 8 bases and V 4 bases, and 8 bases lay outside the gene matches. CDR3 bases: TGTGCCAGCAGCTCCAGACAGGGCGCGAAGCCCCAGCATTTT. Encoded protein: CASSSRQGAKPQHF.

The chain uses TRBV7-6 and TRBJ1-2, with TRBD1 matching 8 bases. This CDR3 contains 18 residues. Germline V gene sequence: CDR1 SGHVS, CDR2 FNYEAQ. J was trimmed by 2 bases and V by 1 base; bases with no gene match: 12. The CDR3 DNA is TGTGCCAGCAGCTTAGGTTTTCAGGGGGCGAGAAAGAACTATGGCTACACCTTC. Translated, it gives CASSLGFQGARKNYGYTF.

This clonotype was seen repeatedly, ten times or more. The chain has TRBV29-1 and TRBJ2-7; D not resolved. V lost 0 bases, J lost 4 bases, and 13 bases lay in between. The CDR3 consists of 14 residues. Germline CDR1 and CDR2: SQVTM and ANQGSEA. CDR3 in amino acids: CSVEEVVAPYEQYF. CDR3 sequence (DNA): TGCAGCGTTGAAGAAGTGGTGGCTCCTTACGAGCAGTACTTC.

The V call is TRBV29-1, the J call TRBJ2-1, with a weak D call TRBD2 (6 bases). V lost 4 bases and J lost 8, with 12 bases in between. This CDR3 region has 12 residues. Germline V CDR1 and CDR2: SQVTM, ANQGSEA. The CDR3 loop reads CSVGTNKYEQFF. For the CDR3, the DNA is TGCAGCGTTGGGACTAATAAGTATGAGCAGTTCTTC.

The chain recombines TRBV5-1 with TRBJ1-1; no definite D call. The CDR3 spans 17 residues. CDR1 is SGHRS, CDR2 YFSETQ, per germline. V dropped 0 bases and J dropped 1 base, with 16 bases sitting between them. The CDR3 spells CASSLVGRVIRNTEAFF. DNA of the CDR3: TGCGCCAGCAGCTTGGTTGGTAGGGTAATCAGGAACACTGAAGCTTTCTTT.

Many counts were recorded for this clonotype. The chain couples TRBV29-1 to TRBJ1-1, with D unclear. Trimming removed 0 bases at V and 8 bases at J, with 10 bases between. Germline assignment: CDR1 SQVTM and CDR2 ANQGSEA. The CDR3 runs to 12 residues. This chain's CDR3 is CSVEEGTPEAFF. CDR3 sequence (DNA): TGCAGCGTTGAAGAGGGAACGCCCGAAGCTTTCTTT.

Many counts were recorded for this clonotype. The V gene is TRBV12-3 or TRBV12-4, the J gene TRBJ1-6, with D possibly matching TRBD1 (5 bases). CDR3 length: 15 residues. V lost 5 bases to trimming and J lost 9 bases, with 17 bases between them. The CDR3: CASSPPVGEGSPLHF. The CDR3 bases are TGTGCCAGCAGTCCTCCCGTGGGGGAGGGTTCACCCCTCCACTTT.

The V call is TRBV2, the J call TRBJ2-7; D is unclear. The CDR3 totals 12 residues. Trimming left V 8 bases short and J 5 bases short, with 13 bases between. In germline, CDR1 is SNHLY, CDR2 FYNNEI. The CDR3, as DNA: TGTGCCAGCTGTGGTGATTACAACGAGCAGTACTTC. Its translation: CASCGDYNEQYF.

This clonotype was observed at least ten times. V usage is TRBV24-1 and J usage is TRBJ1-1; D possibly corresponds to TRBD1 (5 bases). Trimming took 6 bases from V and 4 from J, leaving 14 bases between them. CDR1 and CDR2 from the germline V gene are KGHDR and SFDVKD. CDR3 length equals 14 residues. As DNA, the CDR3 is TGTGCCACCAGTAAGGCCAGCGGGACCACTGAAGCTTTCTTT. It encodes CATSKASGTTEAFF.

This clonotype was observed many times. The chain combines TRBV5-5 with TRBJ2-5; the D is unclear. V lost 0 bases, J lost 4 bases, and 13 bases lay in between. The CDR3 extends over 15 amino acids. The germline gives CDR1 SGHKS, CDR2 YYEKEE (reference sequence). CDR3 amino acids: CASSLESVSAETQYF. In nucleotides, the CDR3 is TGTGCCAGCAGCTTGGAGTCCGTTTCGGCAGAGACCCAGTACTTC.

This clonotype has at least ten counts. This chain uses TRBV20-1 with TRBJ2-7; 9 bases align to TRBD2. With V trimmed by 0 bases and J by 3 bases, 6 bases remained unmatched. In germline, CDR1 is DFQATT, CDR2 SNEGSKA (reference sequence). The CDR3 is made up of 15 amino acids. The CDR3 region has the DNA TGCAGTGCTAGAGAACTCAGACTAGCGGTCTACGAGCAGTACTTC. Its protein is CSARELRLAVYEQYF.

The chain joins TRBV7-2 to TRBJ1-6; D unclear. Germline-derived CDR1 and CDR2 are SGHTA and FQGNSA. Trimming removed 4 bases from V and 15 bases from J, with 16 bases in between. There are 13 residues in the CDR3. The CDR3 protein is CASSSRGAAFLHF. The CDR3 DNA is TGTGCCAGCAGCTCTCGAGGTGCAGCTTTCCTCCACTTT.

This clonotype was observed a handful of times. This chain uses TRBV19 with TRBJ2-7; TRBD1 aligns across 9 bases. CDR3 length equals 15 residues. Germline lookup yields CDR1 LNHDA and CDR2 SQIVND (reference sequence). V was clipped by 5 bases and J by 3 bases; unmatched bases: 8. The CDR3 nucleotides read TGTGCCAGTAGTCCAGACAGGGGGGGCTTCTACGAGCAGTACTTC. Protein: CASSPDRGGFYEQYF.